What follows are 16 T cell receptor beta chains derived from one specimen sequenced in a study of molecular identifiers for immune sequencing clone quantification. TCRdb analysed the PCR reads with MiXCR anew, one entry per CDR3 protein. The table includes over 600,000 distinct CDR3 sequences, just under 20% detected once. Sequencing used naive CD8+ T cells from blood, with Jurkat cell RNA spiked in. Subset indicated: FACS-sorted CD8+CD4-CCR7+CD45RA+ naive T cells. These receptors were collected from a human donor in good health. Some libraries in this study had Jurkat cell RNA spiked in.

This clonotype was counted many times. This chain connects TRBV4-3 to TRBJ1-1, with D tentatively TRBD1 (5 bases). Between the trimmed V and J ends, which lost 0 bases and 5 bases, there was a span of 13 bases. This CDR3 region has 15 residues. CDR1 is LGHNA, CDR2 YSLEER, per germline. The DNA for the CDR3 is TGCGCCAGCAGCCAAGACCCGGGGGGAGAAACTGAAGCTTTCTTT. Protein sequence: CASSQDPGGETEAFF.

As concerns this clonotype: This sequence may be a read error, since a much larger clone differs from it by one base. Because the CDR3 is missing its conserved closing phenylalanine or tryptophan, this is likely a read error. This rearrangement joins TRBV20-1 to TRBJ2-7; no clear D gene. The CDR3 is 12 amino acids. V lost 3 bases and J lost 2, with 8 bases in between. Looked up from germline, CDR1 is DFQATT and CDR2 is SNEGSKA (reference sequence). The CDR3 sequence: CSASDITYEQYL. The CDR3 DNA follows: TGCAGTGCTAGTGACATAACCTACGAGCAGTACCTC.

The chain employs TRBV27 and TRBJ2-3, with a possible D match to TRBD2 (6 bases). Germline loops: CDR1 MNHEY, CDR2 SMNVEV (reference sequence). The CDR3 contains 16 residues. Trimming stripped 8 bases from V and 7 bases from J, with 25 bases between. As DNA, the CDR3 is TGTGCCAGCGGTACAACGGGACTCAACTCCCGGAATACGCAGTATTTT. Its protein product is CASGTTGLNSRNTQYF.

This clonotype was counted ten times or more. The CDR3 is CSARDWGTGTYEQYF. The CDR3 DNA sequence: TGCAGTGCTAGAGATTGGGGGACGGGGACCTACGAGCAGTACTTC. The rearrangement links TRBV20-1 to TRBJ2-7, with D perhaps assigned TRBD1 or TRBD2 (5 bases each). The CDR3 is 15 amino acids. V lost 0 bases, J lost 2 bases, and 14 bases lay in between. Looked up from germline, CDR1 is DFQATT and CDR2 is SNEGSKA (reference sequence).

This clonotype was found many times. The rearrangement uses TRBV9 and TRBJ1-1; the D is unclear. CDR1 SGDLS and CDR2 YYNGEE come from the germline V gene. The CDR3 contains 14 residues. V lost 0 bases, J lost 2 bases, and 8 bases lay in between. CDR3 sequence: CASSVEAGNTEAFF. CDR3 nucleotides: TGTGCCAGCAGCGTAGAGGCAGGCAACACTGAAGCTTTCTTT. Full variable domain (outside the CDR3, taken from reference TRBV9 and TRBJ1-1): DSGVTQTPKHLITATGQRVTLRCSPRSGDLSVYWYQQSLDQGLQFLIQYYNGEERAKGNILERFSAQQFPDLHSELNLSSLELGDSALYFCASSVEAGNTEAFFGQGTRLTVV.

This clonotype was detected once. The V gene is TRBV6-6, the J gene TRBJ2-1; D unclear. The CDR3 is made up of 15 amino acids. Trimming removed 5 bases at V and 2 bases at J, with 13 bases between. Germline V gene sequence: CDR1 MNHNY, CDR2 SVGAGI (reference sequence). CDR3 sequence: CASSHALSTYNEQFF. CDR3 coding DNA: TGTGCCAGCAGTCACGCACTTAGCACCTACAATGAGCAGTTCTTC.

This clonotype was detected ten times or more. The rearrangement links TRBV9 to TRBJ2-3, with unresolved D. Germline V gene lookup returns CDR1 SGDLS and CDR2 YYNGEE. The CDR3 extends over 15 amino acids. Trimming left V 3 bases short and J 2 bases short, with 13 bases between. This CDR3 reads CASSGPLADTDTQYF. The CDR3 DNA reads TGTGCCAGCAGCGGGCCACTCGCTGACACAGATACGCAGTATTTT.

This clonotype was detected many times. The V and J genes are TRBV7-2 and TRBJ2-2; 8 nucleotides match TRBD2. J lost 9 bases, V lost 5 bases, and 17 bases had no gene match. The CDR3 has 17 residues. Germline V CDR1 and CDR2: SGHTA, FQGNSA. Here the CDR3 DNA reads TGTGCCAGCAGCGAAACGAGCGGGAGACTCGGCCGCCGGGAGCTGTTTTTT. Translated: CASSETSGRLGRRELFF.

This clonotype was seen repeatedly, ten times or more. The rearrangement uses TRBV5-8 and TRBJ1-5; 7 positions match TRBD1. This CDR3 region has 14 residues. Germline V gene data show CDR1 as SGHTS and CDR2 as YDEGEE. V lost 3 bases to trimming and J lost 7 bases; unmatched junction nucleotides: 7. This CDR3 reads CASSYRDSGQPQHF. CDR3 coding DNA: TGTGCCAGCAGCTACCGGGACAGTGGCCAGCCCCAGCATTTT.

This clonotype came up many times. The rearrangement uses TRBV20-1 and TRBJ2-7, with TRBD2 matching 14 bases. This CDR3 is 16 amino acids long. The V gene end was trimmed by 6 bases and the J gene end by 6 bases; junction bases not matched to a gene: 13. Looked up from germline, CDR1 is DFQATT and CDR2 is SNEGSKA (reference sequence). CDR3 coding DNA: TGCAGTGCCGGAGGGACTAGCGGGAGCCCAGTTGGCGAGCAGTACTTC. It specifies CSAGGTSGSPVGEQYF.

In this sample, this clonotype turned up many times. This sequence joins TRBV5-4 and TRBJ2-3; D gene uncertain. CDR3 length: 15 amino acids. The germline CDR1 and CDR2 sequences are SGHNT and YYREEE (reference sequence). V lost 2 bases to trimming and J lost 1 base, with 11 bases between them. The DNA of the CDR3 is TGTGCCAGCAGCTTTTGGTGGGAAGGCACAGATACGCAGTATTTT. Protein sequence: CASSFWWEGTDTQYF.

The chain is built from TRBV4-3 and TRBJ2-2, with 11 bases lining up with TRBD2. Germline CDR1 and CDR2: LGHNA and YSLEER. This CDR3 has 15 residues. The ends lost 6 bases at V and 2 bases at J; junction bases unmatched: 2. This CDR3 reads CASRLAGDNTGELFF. The CDR3 coding sequence is TGCGCCAGCAGACTAGCGGGGGATAACACCGGGGAGCTGTTTTTT.

This clonotype was seen a few times. The rearrangement joins TRBV7-6 to TRBJ2-2; D not resolved. The V and J ends lost 2 bases and 6 bases respectively, with 19 bases between them. CDR1 and CDR2 from the germline V gene are SGHVS and FNYEAQ. The length of the CDR3 is 17 residues. The CDR3 nucleotides read TGTGCCAGCAGCTTATTTGAAATGAGTTATCGGGCCGGGGAGCTGTTTTTT. It translates to CASSLFEMSYRAGELFF.

Details on this clonotype: Being one base from a much bigger clone, this may be a read error. The CDR3 DNA reads as TGTGCCAGCAGTTTATGGCGTTTTGGGTACAAGCAGTACTTC. Protein sequence: CASSLWRFGYKQYF. V usage is TRBV27 and J usage is TRBJ2-7; no reliable D call. V was pared by 1 base and J by 8 bases, with 15 bases between. CDR1 is MNHEY and CDR2 is SMNVEV in the germline V gene (reference sequence). The CDR3 consists of 14 residues.

This clonotype has at least ten counts. The chain joins TRBV7-9 to TRBJ2-3; 7 positions agree with TRBD1. V lost 5 bases to trimming and J lost 2 bases; unmatched junction nucleotides: 10. The CDR3 sequence is 16 residues long. Looked up from germline, CDR1 is SEHNR and CDR2 is FQNEAQ (reference sequence). The CDR3, as DNA: TGTGCCAGCAGCCCGAGTCCGGGACAGAACACAGATACGCAGTATTTT. Its translation: CASSPSPGQNTDTQYF.

This chain uses TRBV20-1 with TRBJ1-1, with D possibly being TRBD1 (6 bases). Germline V gives CDR1 DFQATT, CDR2 SNEGSKA (reference sequence). Trimming took off 5 bases at V and 4 bases at J, with 17 bases between the two ends. The CDR3 is made up of 14 amino acids. This chain's CDR3 is CSAPKGGSVTEAFF. For the CDR3, the DNA is TGCAGTGCTCCAAAGGGGGGTTCTGTCACTGAAGCTTTCTTT.